This T cell receptor beta chain appears in the sequencing data of a study of cytomegalovirus exposure and HLA in healthy donors. Study information: Clustering assigned 70% to 90% of the approximately 390 genotyped donors to the Caucasian-associated ancestry cluster.

A note on this clone: What it binds is unknown.

Healthy people donating bone marrow made up the donors. The PCR made use of 60 Vbeta and 13 Jbeta primers. Assay: immunoSEQ multiplex PCR; the TCRdb copy retains only in-frame clones and omits some. The table records some 160,000 clones, approximately 80% of them present only once. J was trimmed by 6 bases and V by 0 bases; bases with no gene match: 8. Germline loops: CDR1 SGHRS, CDR2 YFSETQ. CDR3 length: 16 amino acids. General observations from the study: The classifier, whose performance was assessed in both the original and validation cohorts, reportedly diagnosed cytomegalovirus status with high specificity and sensitivity. Some TCR beta chains (more than 150 of them) were listed as cytomegalovirus-associated.

The sample consisted of PBMCs. The chain has TRBV5-1 and TRBJ1-2; 10 nucleotides match TRBD1. The TCR comes from a woman in her twenties or thirties in good health and CMV-seronegative. The CDR3 region has the DNA TGCGCCAGCAGCTTGGAAGGGGGACAGGGGATCAATGGCTACACCTTC. The encoded protein is CASSLEGGQGINGYTF.